This entry concerns a single T cell receptor (beta chain). The target antigen is unknown. Sequenced by immunoSEQ multiplex PCR; TCRdb stores in-frame clones only, minus some. Of some 18,000 clones listed, over 75% were seen once; the top ten hold approximately 25%. The sample comes from a study of PD-1 blockade in classical Hodgkin lymphoma. The CDR3 covers 15 residues. CDR1 SGHAT and CDR2 FQDESV come from the germline V gene (reference sequence). V trimming: 3 bases; J trimming: 6 bases; junction bases outside the gene matches: 9. Each of the patients experienced relapse following autologous stem cell transplantation, and their brentuximab vedotin exposure differed. Study-wide points: There was a significant rise in CD4+ TCR diversity by C4D1, with no such rise for CD8+.

Sequenced material: peripheral blood mononuclear cells (PBMCs), taken at baseline. This sequence joins TRBV11-1 and TRBJ2-7, with 9 bases lining up with TRBD1. This receptor was taken from a human donor with classical Hodgkin lymphoma. The CDR3 here is CASSLPGQGSGEQYF. The CDR3 DNA is TGTGCCAGCAGCTTGCCCGGACAGGGGTCCGGCGAGCAGTACTTC.